This entry lists 12 T cell receptor beta chains sequenced from one sample in a study of blood T cell repertoires in COVID-19. This table comes from immunoSEQ multiplex PCR, and its TCRdb copy is limited to in-frame clones, with some not included. This table holds about 160,000 clones, 80% to 95% found once. Sequencing was performed on peripheral blood. The source is a woman aged 45-65 years with acute or convalescent COVID-19.

The chain joins TRBV2 to TRBJ1-6, with a weak D call TRBD1 (5 bases). This CDR3 has 15 residues. V lost 4 bases, J lost 4 bases, and 11 bases lay in between. Germline assignment: CDR1 SNHLY and CDR2 FYNNEI. The CDR3 nucleotides are TGTGCCAGCAGTGTGGGGCAGGCTTATAATTCACCCCTCCACTTT. As protein: CASSVGQAYNSPLHF.

The V call is TRBV29-1, the J call TRBJ1-2; no firm D call. The CDR3 has 14 amino acids. Germline loops: CDR1 SQVTM, CDR2 ANQGSEA. Trimming stripped 7 bases from V and 2 bases from J, with 17 bases between. In nucleotides, the CDR3 is TGCAGCGCCGAGGATGGGGAGTTCAACTATGGCTACACCTTC. Its protein product is CSAEDGEFNYGYTF.

This chain links TRBV3-1 (or the pseudogene TRBV3-2) with TRBJ1-3; weak D call: TRBD1 (5 bases). The germline V gene has CDR1 LGHDT and CDR2 YNNKEL (reference sequence). V was shortened by 1 base and J by 11 bases, with 15 bases between the two germline ends. The CDR3 covers 14 residues. The CDR3 nucleotides are TGTGCCAGCAGCCAAGGGGGGGGTGTAGGTTCCATATATTTT. Amino acids: CASSQGGGVGSIYF.

The chain is built from TRBV5-4 and TRBJ2-5, with D tentatively TRBD2 (6 bases). This CDR3 region has 13 residues. CDR1 is SGHNT, CDR2 YYREEE, per germline (reference sequence). Trimming took off 1 base at V and 5 bases at J, with 9 bases between the two ends. CDR3 sequence (DNA): TGTGCCAGCAGCTTGTCTCGGGAGGAGACCCAGTACTTC. Its protein product is CASSLSREETQYF.

The rearrangement uses TRBV19 and TRBJ1-3, with D hard to call. CDR1 and CDR2 from the germline V gene are LNHDA and SQIVND (reference sequence). This CDR3 has 16 amino acids. V lost 5 bases and J 0 bases, leaving 14 bases between the germline ends. This CDR3 reads CASSFHLPRSGNTIYF. The CDR3 coding sequence is TGTGCCAGTAGTTTTCATCTACCCCGCTCTGGAAACACCATATATTTT.

The chain has TRBV28 and TRBJ2-1, with 7 positions matching TRBD1. The germline V gene has CDR1 MDHEN and CDR2 SYDVKM. The CDR3 consists of 14 residues. V was pared by 6 bases and J by 4 bases, with 6 bases of the junction left unmatched. This CDR3 is CASRTPGQYNEQFF. The CDR3 DNA follows: TGTGCCAGCAGGACTCCGGGACAGTACAATGAGCAGTTCTTC.

J is TRBJ1-2 and V is TRBV30; D is perhaps TRBD1 (5 bases). With 4 bases removed from V and 2 bases from J, the gap between germline ends came to 8 bases. There are 12 residues in the CDR3. CDR1 GTSNPN and CDR2 SVGIG come from the germline V gene (reference sequence). CDR3 bases: TGTGCCTGGACACGGGGGAACTATGGCTACACCTTC. Its protein is CAWTRGNYGYTF.

The chain joins TRBV5-4 to TRBJ2-5; 12 bases line up with TRBD1. Germline loops: CDR1 SGHNT, CDR2 YYREEE (reference sequence). The CDR3 is 15 amino acids. The junction had 4 bases not matched to a gene; V was cut back by 6 bases and J by 1 base. The CDR3 spells CASMGQGASQETQYF. CDR3 coding DNA: TGTGCCAGCATGGGACAGGGGGCGAGCCAAGAGACCCAGTACTTC.

The V call is TRBV5-1, the J call TRBJ1-4, with D possibly being TRBD1 (5 bases). The V end was cut by 0 bases, the J end by 5 bases, with 11 bases between. Germline V gives CDR1 SGHRS, CDR2 YFSETQ. The length of the CDR3 is 15 residues. The CDR3 nucleotides are TGCGCCAGCAGCTTGGTGGGGGGAGAGAATGAAAAACTGTTTTTT. Translating gives CASSLVGGENEKLFF. Supplemented by reference TRBV5-1 and TRBJ1-4, the full variable domain reads KAGVTQTPRYLIKTRGQQVTLSCSPISGHRSVSWYQQTPGQGLQFLFEYFSETQRNKGNFPGRFSGRQFSNSRSEMNVSTLELGDSALYLCASSLVGGENEKLFFGSGTQLSVL.

The chain joins TRBV2 to TRBJ2-1; 8 positions match TRBD1. J was trimmed by 3 bases and V by 6 bases; bases with no gene match: 7. The CDR3 loop spans 15 amino acids. Germline V gene sequence: CDR1 SNHLY, CDR2 FYNNEI. The CDR3 region has the DNA TGTGCCAGCAGCTTGGACAGGGCGAACTACAATGAGCAGTTCTTC. Its protein is CASSLDRANYNEQFF.

J is TRBJ2-7 and V is TRBV7-9; TRBD2 matches 11 bases. V lost 1 base to trimming and J lost 3 bases; unmatched junction nucleotides: 2. Germline V gives CDR1 SEHNR, CDR2 FQNEAQ (reference sequence). The CDR3 contains 15 residues. The CDR3: CASSLVLAGVYEQYF. The DNA for the CDR3 is TGTGCCAGCAGCTTAGTACTAGCGGGAGTCTACGAGCAGTACTTC.

V gene TRBV24-1 combines with J gene TRBJ1-2, with TRBD1 matching 7 bases. V lost 3 bases to trimming and J lost 8 bases; unmatched junction nucleotides: 8. The CDR3 is 14 residues long. Germline CDR1 reads KGHDR; CDR2 reads SFDVKD. CDR3 DNA sequence: TGTGCCACCAGTGATCCCGGGACAGTTCGGGGCTACACCTTC. This gives the protein CATSDPGTVRGYTF.